The 4 T cell receptor beta chains below were found in one sample sequenced in a study of cytomegalovirus exposure and HLA in healthy donors. PCR used 60 Vbeta primers and 13 Jbeta primers. Clones were read by immunoSEQ multiplex PCR, and TCRdb kept only the in-frame ones, dropping some. The repertoire holds some 150,000 clones, with roughly 80% as singletons. Sequenced: PBMCs. The receptors shown here come from a man aged 35-49 years in good health and CMV-seronegative.

The gene calls are TRBV5-8 and TRBJ1-6, with D possibly matching TRBD1 (6 bases). This CDR3 contains 15 residues. V gave up 2 bases and J gave up 7 bases, with 13 bases separating them. Germline V gene lookup returns CDR1 SGHTS and CDR2 YDEGEE. The CDR3 sequence: CASSFIQGMNSPLHF. As DNA, the CDR3 is TGTGCCAGCAGCTTCATCCAGGGGATGAATTCACCCCTCCACTTT.

The J gene is TRBJ2-7, the V gene TRBV9; 7 bases are a match to TRBD1. This CDR3 has 15 residues. CDR1 and CDR2 (germline): SGDLS, YYNGEE. Trimming at V came to 4 bases and at J to 3 bases, leaving 10 bases not matched to a gene. CDR3 coding DNA: TGTGCCAGCAGCCCACTCACCGGGACAGTCTACGAGCAGTACTTC. The encoded protein is CASSPLTGTVYEQYF.

The rearrangement uses TRBV29-1 and TRBJ1-3; 7 bases match TRBD1. Germline V gene lookup returns CDR1 SQVTM and CDR2 ANQGSEA. J gave up 0 bases and V 5 bases, and 10 bases lay outside the gene matches. This CDR3 is built from 16 residues. CDR3 residues: CSVSGTVLDSGNTIYF. The CDR3 DNA is TGCAGCGTTTCCGGGACAGTACTAGACTCTGGAAACACCATATATTTT.

This chain connects TRBV5-1 to TRBJ2-7; a weak D match, TRBD1 (6 bases). The germline V gene has CDR1 SGHRS and CDR2 YFSETQ. Trimming stripped 4 bases from V and 3 bases from J, with 8 bases between. The CDR3 is 12 residues long. Written as DNA, the CDR3 is TGCGCCAGCAGCCTACAGGGCTACGAGCAGTACTTC. Translating it yields CASSLQGYEQYF. The full variable domain, rest sourced from reference TRBV5-1 and TRBJ2-7, is KAGVTQTPRYLIKTRGQQVTLSCSPISGHRSVSWYQQTPGQGLQFLFEYFSETQRNKGNFPGRFSGRQFSNSRSEMNVSTLELGDSALYLCASSLQGYEQYFGPGTRLTVT.